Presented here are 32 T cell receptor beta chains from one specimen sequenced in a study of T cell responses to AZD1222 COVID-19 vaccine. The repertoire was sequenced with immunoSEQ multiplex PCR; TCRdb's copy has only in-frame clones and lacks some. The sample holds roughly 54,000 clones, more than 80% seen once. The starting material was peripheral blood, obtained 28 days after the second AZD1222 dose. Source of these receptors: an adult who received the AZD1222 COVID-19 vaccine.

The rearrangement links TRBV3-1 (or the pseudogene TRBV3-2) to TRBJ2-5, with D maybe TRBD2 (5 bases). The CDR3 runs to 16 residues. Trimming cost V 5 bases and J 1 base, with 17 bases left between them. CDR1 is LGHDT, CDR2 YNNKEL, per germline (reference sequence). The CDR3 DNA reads TGTGCCAGCAGCTCCCCCGGACTGGCCGTCCAAGAGACCCAGTACTTC. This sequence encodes CASSSPGLAVQETQYF.

The CDR3 here is CASSESGDLYTQYF. Here the CDR3 DNA reads TGCGCCAGCAGTGAGTCGGGTGACCTCTATACGCAGTATTTT. V usage is TRBV10-1 and J usage is TRBJ2-3; no definite D call. Trimming removed 0 bases from V and 7 bases from J, with 11 bases in between. The CDR3 contains 14 residues. The V gene's germline CDR1 is WNHNN and CDR2 SYGVQD (reference sequence).

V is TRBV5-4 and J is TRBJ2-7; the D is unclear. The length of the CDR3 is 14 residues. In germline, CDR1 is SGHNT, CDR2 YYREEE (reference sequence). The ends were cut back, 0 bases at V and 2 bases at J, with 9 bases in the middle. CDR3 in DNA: TGTGCCAGCAGCTTGGCGCAGGTCCCCTACGAGCAGTACTTC. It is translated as CASSLAQVPYEQYF.

The chain's CDR3 is CAWSRTSGPYNEQFF. The CDR3, as DNA: TGTGCCTGGAGTAGGACTAGCGGACCCTACAATGAGCAGTTCTTC. V usage is TRBV30 and J usage is TRBJ2-1, with 10 bases that match TRBD2. Germline CDR1 is GTSNPN and CDR2 is SVGIG (reference sequence). This CDR3 region has 15 residues. Germline trimming cut 2 bases from V and 2 bases from J; bases unmatched to any gene: 3.

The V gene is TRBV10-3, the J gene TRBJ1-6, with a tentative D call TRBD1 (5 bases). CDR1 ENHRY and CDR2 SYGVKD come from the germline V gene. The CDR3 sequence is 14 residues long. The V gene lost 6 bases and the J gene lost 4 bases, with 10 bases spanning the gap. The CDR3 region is CAISGADYNSPLHF. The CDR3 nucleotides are TGTGCCATCAGCGGGGCGGATTATAATTCACCCCTCCACTTT.

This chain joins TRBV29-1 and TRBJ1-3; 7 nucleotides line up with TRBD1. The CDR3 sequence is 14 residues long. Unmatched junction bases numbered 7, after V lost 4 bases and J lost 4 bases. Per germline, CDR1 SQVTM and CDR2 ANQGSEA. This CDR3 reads CSVALDRRGNTIYF. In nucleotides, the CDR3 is TGCAGCGTTGCCCTGGACAGGAGAGGAAACACCATATATTTT. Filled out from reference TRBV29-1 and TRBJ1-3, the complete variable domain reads SAVISQKPSRDICQRGTSLTIQCQVDSQVTMMFWYRQQPGQSLTLIATANQGSEATYESGFVIDKFPISRPNLTFSTLTVSNMSPEDSSIYLCSVALDRRGNTIYFGEGSWLTVV.

CDR3 region: CASCQSRGYEQFF. The CDR3 DNA follows: TGTGCCAGCTGTCAAAGCCGGGGGTATGAGCAGTTCTTC. This sequence joins TRBV6-5 and TRBJ2-1, with a possible D match to TRBD2 (6 bases). The germline V gene has CDR1 MNHEY and CDR2 SVGAGI. V dropped 8 bases and J dropped 8 bases, with 16 bases sitting between them. This CDR3 contains 13 residues.

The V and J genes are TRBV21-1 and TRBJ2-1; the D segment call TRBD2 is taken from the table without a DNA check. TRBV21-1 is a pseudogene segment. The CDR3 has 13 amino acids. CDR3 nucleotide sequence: TGTGCCAGCAGCAACCCGGGGGGCAATGAGCAGTTCTTC. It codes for CASSNPGGNEQFF.

The chain's CDR3 is CASSPNPHRGQTYEQYF. CDR3 nucleotide sequence: TGTGCCAGTAGTCCGAATCCCCACAGGGGGCAAACCTACGAGCAGTACTTC. The chain employs TRBV19 and TRBJ2-7; 9 bases fit TRBD1. CDR1 and CDR2 (germline): LNHDA, SQIVND (reference sequence). The J segment lost 2 bases and the V segment lost 5 bases, leaving 13 bases of the junction unmatched. This CDR3 contains 17 residues.

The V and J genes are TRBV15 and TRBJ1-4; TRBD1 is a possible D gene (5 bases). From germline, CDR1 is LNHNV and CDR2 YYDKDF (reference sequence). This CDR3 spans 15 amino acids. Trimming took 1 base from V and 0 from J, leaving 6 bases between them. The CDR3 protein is CATSRGQSTNEKLFF. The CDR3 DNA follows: TGTGCCACCAGCAGAGGACAGTCAACTAATGAAAAACTGTTTTTT.

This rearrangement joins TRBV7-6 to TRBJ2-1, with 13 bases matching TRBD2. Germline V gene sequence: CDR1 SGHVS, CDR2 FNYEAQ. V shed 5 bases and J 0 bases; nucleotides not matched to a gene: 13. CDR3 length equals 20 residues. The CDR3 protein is CASSDPGTSGDLSSYNEQFF. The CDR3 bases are TGTGCCAGCAGCGACCCCGGGACTAGCGGGGACTTAAGCTCCTACAATGAGCAGTTCTTC.

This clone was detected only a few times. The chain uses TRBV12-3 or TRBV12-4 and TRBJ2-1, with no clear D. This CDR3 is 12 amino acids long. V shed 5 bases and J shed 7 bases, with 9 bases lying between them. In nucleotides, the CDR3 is TGTGCCAGCAGTGAACTCCAGAATGAGCAGTTCTTC. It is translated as CASSELQNEQFF.

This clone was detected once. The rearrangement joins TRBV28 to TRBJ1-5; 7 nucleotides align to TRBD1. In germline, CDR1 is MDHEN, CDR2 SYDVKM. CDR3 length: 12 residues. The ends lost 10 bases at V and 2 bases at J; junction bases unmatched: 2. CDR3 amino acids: CATGQGNQPQHF. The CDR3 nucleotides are TGTGCCACCGGACAGGGCAATCAGCCCCAGCATTTT.

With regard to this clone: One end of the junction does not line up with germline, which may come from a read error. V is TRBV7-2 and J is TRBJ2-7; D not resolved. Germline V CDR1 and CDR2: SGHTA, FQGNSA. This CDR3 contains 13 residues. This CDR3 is CASSLENGRKGHF. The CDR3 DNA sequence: TGTGCCAGCAGCTTAGAAAATGGTCGAAAAGGGCACTTC.

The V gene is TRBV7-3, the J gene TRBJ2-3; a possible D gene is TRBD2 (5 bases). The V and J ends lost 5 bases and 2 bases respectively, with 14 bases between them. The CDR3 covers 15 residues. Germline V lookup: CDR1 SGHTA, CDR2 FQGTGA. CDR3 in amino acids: CASSLSAGDTDTQYF. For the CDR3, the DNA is TGTGCCAGCAGCCTTAGCGCTGGGGACACAGATACGCAGTATTTT.

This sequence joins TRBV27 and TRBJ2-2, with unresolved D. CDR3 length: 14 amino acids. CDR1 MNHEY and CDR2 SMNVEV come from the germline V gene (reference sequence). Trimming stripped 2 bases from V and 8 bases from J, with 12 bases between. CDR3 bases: TGTGCCAGCAGTTTAGCCAATATTGCAGGGGAGCTGTTTTTT. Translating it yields CASSLANIAGELFF.

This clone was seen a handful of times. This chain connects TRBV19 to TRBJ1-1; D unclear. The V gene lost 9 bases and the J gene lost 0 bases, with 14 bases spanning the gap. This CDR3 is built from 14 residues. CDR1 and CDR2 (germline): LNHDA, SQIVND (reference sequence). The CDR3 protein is CASLNAGLNTEAFF. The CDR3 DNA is TGTGCCAGCTTGAACGCGGGCCTGAACACTGAAGCTTTCTTT.

The CDR3 coding sequence is TGCGCCAGCAGTGATGTATTGGGAGGGACAGATACGCAGTATTTT. Encoded protein: CASSDVLGGTDTQYF. V usage is TRBV10-1 and J usage is TRBJ2-3, with TRBD2 matching over 7 bases. The CDR3 sequence is 15 residues long. V was clipped by 3 bases and J by 3 bases; unmatched bases: 6. Germline CDR1 and CDR2: WNHNN and SYGVQD (reference sequence).

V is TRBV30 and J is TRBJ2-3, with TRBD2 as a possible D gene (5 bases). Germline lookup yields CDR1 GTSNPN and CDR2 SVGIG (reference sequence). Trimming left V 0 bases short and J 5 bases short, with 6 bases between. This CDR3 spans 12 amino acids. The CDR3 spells CAWSVRGDTQYF. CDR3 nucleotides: TGTGCCTGGAGTGTTCGGGGAGATACGCAGTATTTT.

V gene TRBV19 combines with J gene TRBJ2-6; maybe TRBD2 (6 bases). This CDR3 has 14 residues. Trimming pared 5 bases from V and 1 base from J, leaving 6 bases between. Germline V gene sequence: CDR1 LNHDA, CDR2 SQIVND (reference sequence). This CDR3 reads CASSGGSGANVLTF. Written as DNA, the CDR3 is TGTGCCAGTAGTGGAGGGTCTGGGGCCAACGTCCTGACTTTC.

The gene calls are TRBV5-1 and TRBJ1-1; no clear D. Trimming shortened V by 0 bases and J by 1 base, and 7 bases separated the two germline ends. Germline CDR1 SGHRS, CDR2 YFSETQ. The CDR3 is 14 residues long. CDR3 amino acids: CASSLASWNTEAFF. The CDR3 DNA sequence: TGCGCCAGCAGCTTGGCCTCGTGGAACACTGAAGCTTTCTTT.

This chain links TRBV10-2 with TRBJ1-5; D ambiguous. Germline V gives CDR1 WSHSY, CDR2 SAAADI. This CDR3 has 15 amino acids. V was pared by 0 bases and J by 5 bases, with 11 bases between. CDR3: CASSESSGEDQPQHF. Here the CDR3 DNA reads TGCGCCAGCAGTGAGTCTTCAGGAGAGGATCAGCCCCAGCATTTT.

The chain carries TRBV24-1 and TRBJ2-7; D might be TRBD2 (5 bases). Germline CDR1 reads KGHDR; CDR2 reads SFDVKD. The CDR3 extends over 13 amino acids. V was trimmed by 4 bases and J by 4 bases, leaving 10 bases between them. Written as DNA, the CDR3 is TGTGCCACCAGTGAAAACGAGCGGTACGAGCAGTACTTC. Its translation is CATSENERYEQYF.

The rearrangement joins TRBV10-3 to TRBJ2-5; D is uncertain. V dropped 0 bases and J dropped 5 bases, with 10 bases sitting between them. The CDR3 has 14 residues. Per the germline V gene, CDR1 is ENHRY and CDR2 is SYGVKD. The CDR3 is CAISESTGAETQYF. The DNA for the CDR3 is TGTGCCATCAGTGAGTCAACCGGTGCGGAGACCCAGTACTTC.

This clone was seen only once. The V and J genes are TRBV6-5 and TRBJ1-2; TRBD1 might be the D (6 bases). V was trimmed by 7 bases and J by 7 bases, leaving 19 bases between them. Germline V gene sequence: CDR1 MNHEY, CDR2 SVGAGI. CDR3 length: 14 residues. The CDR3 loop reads CASNPVGGGGGYTF. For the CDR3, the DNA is TGTGCCAGCAATCCCGTAGGGGGAGGTGGTGGCTACACCTTC.

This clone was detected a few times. DNA of the CDR3: TGTGCCAGCAGTTACCAGGGGGAGAACTATGGCTACACCTTC. This sequence encodes CASSYQGENYGYTF. J is TRBJ1-2 and V is TRBV6-5, with 7 bases that match TRBD1. The CDR3 spans 14 residues. The V and J ends lost 2 bases and 2 bases, in that order; junction bases with no gene match: 2. Germline V CDR1 and CDR2: MNHEY, SVGAGI.

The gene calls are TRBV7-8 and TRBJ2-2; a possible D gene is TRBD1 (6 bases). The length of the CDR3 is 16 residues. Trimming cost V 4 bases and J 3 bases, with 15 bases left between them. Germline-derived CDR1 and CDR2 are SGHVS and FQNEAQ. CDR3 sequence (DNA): TGTGCCAGCAGCTCTCGACCAGGGGCCTACACCGGGGAGCTGTTTTTT. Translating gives CASSSRPGAYTGELFF.

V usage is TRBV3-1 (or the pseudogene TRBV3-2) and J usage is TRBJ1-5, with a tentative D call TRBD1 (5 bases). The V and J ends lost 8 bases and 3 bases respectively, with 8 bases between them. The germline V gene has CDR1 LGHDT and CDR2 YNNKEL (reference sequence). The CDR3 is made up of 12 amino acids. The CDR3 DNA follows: TGTGCCAGCGGGACCCACAATCAGCCCCAGCATTTT. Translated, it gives CASGTHNQPQHF.

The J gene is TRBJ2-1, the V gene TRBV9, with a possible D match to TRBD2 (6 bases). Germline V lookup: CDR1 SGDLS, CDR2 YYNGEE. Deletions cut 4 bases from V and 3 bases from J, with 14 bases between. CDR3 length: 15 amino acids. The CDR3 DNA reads TGTGCCAGCAGCCCGGGACTCGCCGGCTACAATGAGCAGTTCTTC. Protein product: CASSPGLAGYNEQFF.

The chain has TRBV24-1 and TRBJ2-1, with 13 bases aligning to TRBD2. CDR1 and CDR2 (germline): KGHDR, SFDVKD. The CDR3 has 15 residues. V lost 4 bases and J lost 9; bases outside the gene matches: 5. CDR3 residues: CATSEPGLAGTEQFF. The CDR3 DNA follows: TGTGCCACCAGTGAACCGGGACTAGCGGGGACTGAGCAGTTCTTC.

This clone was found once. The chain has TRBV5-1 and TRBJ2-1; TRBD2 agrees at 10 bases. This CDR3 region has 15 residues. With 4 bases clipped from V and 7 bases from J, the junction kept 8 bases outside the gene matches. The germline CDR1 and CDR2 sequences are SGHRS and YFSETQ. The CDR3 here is CASSVSGRGPNEQFF. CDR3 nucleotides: TGCGCCAGCAGCGTAAGCGGGAGGGGTCCTAATGAGCAGTTCTTC.

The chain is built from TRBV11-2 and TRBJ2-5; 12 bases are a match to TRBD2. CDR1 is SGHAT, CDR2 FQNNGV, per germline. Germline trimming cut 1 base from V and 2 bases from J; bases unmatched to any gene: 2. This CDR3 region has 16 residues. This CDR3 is CASSLGGLAGQETQYF. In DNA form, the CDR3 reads TGTGCCAGCAGCTTAGGCGGACTAGCGGGACAAGAGACCCAGTACTTC.